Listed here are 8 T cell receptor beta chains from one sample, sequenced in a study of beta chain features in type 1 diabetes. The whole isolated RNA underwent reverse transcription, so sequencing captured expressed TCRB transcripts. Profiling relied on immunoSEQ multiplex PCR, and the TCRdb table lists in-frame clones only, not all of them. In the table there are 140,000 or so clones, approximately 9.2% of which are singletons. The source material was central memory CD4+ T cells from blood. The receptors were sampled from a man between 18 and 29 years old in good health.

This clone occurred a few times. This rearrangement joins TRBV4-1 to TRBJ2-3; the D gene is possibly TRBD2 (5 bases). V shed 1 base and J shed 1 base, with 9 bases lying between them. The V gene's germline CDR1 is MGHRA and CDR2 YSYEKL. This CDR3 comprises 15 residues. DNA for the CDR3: TGCGCCAGCAGCCAAGTAGTTAGCGGCACAGATACGCAGTATTTT. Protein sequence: CASSQVVSGTDTQYF.

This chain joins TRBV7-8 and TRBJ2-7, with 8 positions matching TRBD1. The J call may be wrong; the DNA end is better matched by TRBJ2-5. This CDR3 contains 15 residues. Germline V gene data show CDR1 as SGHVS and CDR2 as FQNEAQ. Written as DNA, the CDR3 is TGTGCCAGCAGCCCCGGCAGGGGGCGCCGGGAGACCCAGTACTTC. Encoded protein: CASSPGRGRRETQYF.

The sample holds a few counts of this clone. The CDR3 coding sequence is TGTGCCAGCAGCCCGATAGGGACAGGGGGCAATGAGCAGTTCTTC. It codes for CASSPIGTGGNEQFF. The chain couples TRBV7-9 to TRBJ2-1; 11 bases match TRBD1. Germline V CDR1 and CDR2: SEHNR, FQNEAQ (reference sequence). V dropped 5 bases and J dropped 6; count of bases not matched to a gene: 6. CDR3 length equals 15 residues.

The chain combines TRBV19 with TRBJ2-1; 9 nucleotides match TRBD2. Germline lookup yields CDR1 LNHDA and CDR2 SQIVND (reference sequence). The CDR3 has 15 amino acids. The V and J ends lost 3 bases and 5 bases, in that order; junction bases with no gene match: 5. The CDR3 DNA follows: TGTGCCAGTAGTATTTGGCGGGGGGGGGACAATGAGCAGTTCTTC. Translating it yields CASSIWRGGDNEQFF.

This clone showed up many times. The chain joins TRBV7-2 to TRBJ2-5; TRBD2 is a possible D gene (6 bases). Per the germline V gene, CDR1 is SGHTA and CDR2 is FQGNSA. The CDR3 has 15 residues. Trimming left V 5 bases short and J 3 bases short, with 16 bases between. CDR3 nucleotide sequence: TGTGCCAGCAGCATGGGAGGAACGACGGAAGAGACCCAGTACTTC. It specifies CASSMGGTTEETQYF.

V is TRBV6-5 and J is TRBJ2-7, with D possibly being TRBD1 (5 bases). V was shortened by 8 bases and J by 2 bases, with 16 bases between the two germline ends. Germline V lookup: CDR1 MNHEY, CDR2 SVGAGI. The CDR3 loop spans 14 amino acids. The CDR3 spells CASGAESQTYEQYF. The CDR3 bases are TGTGCCAGCGGGGCTGAATCGCAGACCTACGAGCAGTACTTC.

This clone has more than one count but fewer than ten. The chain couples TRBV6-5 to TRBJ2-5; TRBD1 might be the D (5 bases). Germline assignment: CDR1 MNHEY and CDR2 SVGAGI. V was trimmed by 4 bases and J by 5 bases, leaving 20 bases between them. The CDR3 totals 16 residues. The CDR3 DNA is TGTGCCAGCAGTTCAACCCCCAGCTGGGGCTGGGAGACCCAGTACTTC. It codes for CASSSTPSWGWETQYF.

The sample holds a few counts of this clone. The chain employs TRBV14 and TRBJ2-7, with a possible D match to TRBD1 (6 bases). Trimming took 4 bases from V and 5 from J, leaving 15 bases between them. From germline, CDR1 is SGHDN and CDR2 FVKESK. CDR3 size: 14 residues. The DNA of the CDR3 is TGTGCCAGCAGCCCACAGGGCAACGCTAACGAGCAGTACTTC. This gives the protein CASSPQGNANEQYF.